These 24 T cell receptor beta chains came from one sample sequenced in a study of tumor-infiltrating lymphocytes in oesophageal squamous cell carcinoma. One entry per CDR3 protein, called by TCRdb with MiXCR from the PCR reads. In the table there are almost 20,000 distinct CDR3 sequences, around two fifths of which are singletons. Source material: blood. The receptors shown here come from a male donor with esophageal squamous cell carcinoma.

This clonotype appeared a few times. The CDR3 carries no conserved terminal phenylalanine or tryptophan, so it likely arises from a read error. The limits of the CDR3 on the DNA are not certain, so only TCRdb's listed CDR3 is given. The chain couples TRBV25-1 to TRBJ2-1; TRBD1, the table's D call, was not compared with the DNA. From germline, CDR1 is MGHDK and CDR2 SYGVNS. The CDR3 totals 10 residues, both ends included. The CDR3 protein is CASSRDIIIG.

The rearrangement links TRBV6-4 to TRBJ2-3; D is uncertain. The germline V and J ends were trimmed by 4 bases and 2 bases, with 13 bases remaining between them. Germline V lookup: CDR1 MRHNA, CDR2 SNTAGT. This CDR3 region has 15 residues. The CDR3 protein is CASSVEVSNTDTQYF. The DNA for the CDR3 is TGTGCCAGCAGTGTCGAAGTGTCGAACACAGATACGCAGTATTTT.

The rearrangement uses TRBV9 and TRBJ1-1, with D unresolved. Trimming removed 0 bases at V and 4 bases at J, with 10 bases between. The germline V gene has CDR1 SGDLS and CDR2 YYNGEE. The CDR3 is 14 residues long. CDR3 coding DNA: TGTGCCAGCAGCGTAGAACCCCAACCCACTGAAGCTTTCTTT. Its translation is CASSVEPQPTEAFF.

This clonotype was seen many times. The rearrangement joins TRBV11-1 to TRBJ2-5, with D unclear. The CDR3 extends over 14 amino acids. The V end lost 3 bases, the J end lost 8 bases, and 16 bases lay between the germline ends. Germline V gene sequence: CDR1 SGHAT, CDR2 FQDESV (reference sequence). CDR3 residues: CASSLKTGGTTQYF. CDR3 DNA sequence: TGTGCCAGCAGCTTGAAGACTGGCGGTACAACCCAGTACTTC.

The chain uses TRBV7-8 and TRBJ2-1; no clear D. This CDR3 comprises 14 residues. Trimming removed 8 bases from V and 0 bases from J, with 11 bases in between. Germline assignment: CDR1 SGHVS and CDR2 FQNEAQ. The CDR3 region is CASPFLRSYNEQFF. Here the CDR3 DNA reads TGTGCCAGCCCTTTTTTGCGCTCCTACAATGAGCAGTTCTTC.

On this clonotype itself: It is likely a read error, because the conserved phenylalanine at the end of the CDR3 is missing. The limits of the CDR3 on the DNA are not certain, so only TCRdb's listed CDR3 is given. The CDR3 protein is CASSQRTEAYGYTFGS. The chain combines TRBV7-6 with TRBJ2-7. The CDR3 has 16 residues if both end residues are counted. Germline CDR1 is SGHVS and CDR2 is FNYEAQ.

V and J are TRBV27 and TRBJ2-7; 8 positions match TRBD1. With V trimmed by 5 bases and J by 1 base, 4 bases remained unmatched. Germline CDR1 and CDR2: MNHEY and SMNVEV (reference sequence). The CDR3 extends over 14 amino acids. The CDR3 sequence is CASSHRGKSYEQYF. The CDR3 DNA reads as TGTGCCAGCAGTCACAGGGGGAAGTCCTACGAGCAGTACTTC.

For this clonotype: This may be a read error, as it is one base from a much larger clone. The chain carries TRBV27 and TRBJ2-1; D is undetermined. The germline gives CDR1 MNHEY, CDR2 SMNVEV (reference sequence). There are 12 residues in the CDR3. V dropped 4 bases and J dropped 10 bases, with 11 bases sitting between them. The CDR3 reads CASSSHTYEQFF. In DNA, the CDR3 is TGTGCCAGCAGTTCCCACACCTACGAGCAGTTCTTC.

This clonotype showed up just a few times. A single base separates this from a much larger clone, so it may be a read error. The rearrangement links TRBV19 to TRBJ2-3; 8 bases are shared with TRBD2. V shed 6 bases, J shed 14 bases, and the junction held 16 bases outside the gene matches. Germline CDR1 and CDR2: LNHDA and SQIVND (reference sequence). This CDR3 contains 14 residues. CDR3 sequence reads: CASRQRGNTGELYF. CDR3 nucleotides: TGTGCCAGTAGGCAGCGGGGGAACACCGGGGAGCTGTATTTT.

Within the sample, this clonotype is medium-sized (0.01 to 0.1%). The V call is TRBV7-3, the J call TRBJ2-5, with a possible D match to TRBD2 (7 bases). Germline lookup yields CDR1 SGHTA and CDR2 FQGTGA. The CDR3 is 15 amino acids. V was cut by 1 base and J by 5 bases, with 14 bases left in between. The CDR3 spells CASSLRGGAAETQYF. The CDR3 DNA sequence: TGTGCCAGCAGCTTAAGGGGGGGGGCCGCGGAGACCCAGTACTTC.

The table lists this clonotype with many counts. The gene calls are TRBV9 and TRBJ2-1, with D uncertain. Germline CDR1 is SGDLS and CDR2 is YYNGEE. Trimming cost V 2 bases and J 7 bases, with 16 bases left between them. CDR3 length: 15 amino acids. The CDR3 coding sequence is TGTGCCAGCAGCGTTGGGGTATCAGAACTGAATGAGCAGTTCTTC. Encoded protein: CASSVGVSELNEQFF.

In regard to this clonotype: Here the CDR3 omits its conserved ending phenylalanine or tryptophan, so a read error is the likely source. Because the CDR3's place on the DNA is in doubt, the DNA is left out and the CDR3 is given as listed by TCRdb. The chain recombines TRBV12-5 with TRBJ2-7; the tabulated D call, TRBD2, remains unverified against the DNA. Germline V gene lookup returns CDR1 LGHNT and CDR2 FRNRAP. The CDR3 is 14 residues long, ends included. The chain's CDR3 is CAVGEKRVGYTFGS.

This sequence joins TRBV7-8 and TRBJ2-2; D not resolved. V lost 3 bases and J lost 5, with 4 bases in between. In germline, CDR1 is SGHVS, CDR2 FQNEAQ. The CDR3 consists of 12 residues. The CDR3 nucleotides read TGTGCCAGCAGCTTGACAACCGGGGAGCTGTTTTTT. It translates to CASSLTTGELFF.

This clonotype was counted a few times. This sequence joins TRBV11-2 and TRBJ2-7, with a weak D call TRBD2 (5 bases). Germline lookup yields CDR1 SGHAT and CDR2 FQNNGV. V lost 5 bases and J 3 bases, leaving 17 bases between the germline ends. CDR3 length: 15 residues. The CDR3 here is CASSPARAPGYEQYF. The CDR3, as DNA: TGTGCCAGCAGCCCAGCGCGGGCCCCGGGCTACGAGCAGTACTTC.

The sample holds many counts of this clonotype. The chain joins TRBV4-1 to TRBJ2-1, with 9 bases matching TRBD2. The CDR3 totals 13 residues. CDR1 and CDR2 (germline): MGHRA, YSYEKL. With 4 bases clipped from V and 6 bases from J, the junction kept 1 base outside the gene matches. The CDR3 bases are TGCGCCAGCAGCCGGGGACTAGCCAATGAGCAGTTCTTC. Translation gives CASSRGLANEQFF.

In this sample, this clonotype turned up many times. This sequence joins TRBV10-3 and TRBJ2-7; D not resolved. The length of the CDR3 is 13 residues. V lost 5 bases and J lost 4, with 12 bases in between. Germline V gene sequence: CDR1 ENHRY, CDR2 SYGVKD. CDR3 residues: CAISFSLDYEQYF. The CDR3 nucleotides read TGTGCCATCAGTTTTTCTTTAGATTACGAGCAGTACTTC.

This clonotype occurred many times. The V and J genes are TRBV28 and TRBJ1-3, with no clear D. Deletions cut 4 bases from V and 4 bases from J, with 11 bases between. The CDR3 has 14 residues. Germline CDR1 reads MDHEN; CDR2 reads SYDVKM. Here the CDR3 DNA reads TGTGCCAGCAGTTCACCCGGGCTCGGAAACACCATATATTTT. It is translated as CASSSPGLGNTIYF.

This clonotype was seen repeatedly, ten times or more. The CDR3 here is CASRMDSFNSPLHF. The CDR3 DNA sequence: TGTGCCAGCAGGATGGACAGTTTTAATTCACCCCTCCACTTT. V is TRBV27 and J is TRBJ1-6, with D tentatively TRBD1 (6 bases). The CDR3 runs 14 residues. Germline V lookup: CDR1 MNHEY, CDR2 SMNVEV (reference sequence). The V and J ends lost 6 bases and 6 bases respectively, with 12 bases between them.

By its share, this clonotype is medium-sized. CDR3 nucleotides: TGTGCCAGCACTCAACGCACCGGGGAGCTGTTTTTT. Protein: CASTQRTGELFF. The rearrangement uses TRBV6-1 and TRBJ2-2; D not resolved. Looked up from germline, CDR1 is MNHNS and CDR2 is SASEGT. Trimming left V 7 bases short and J 4 bases short, with 7 bases between. The CDR3 has 12 residues.

A remark on this clonotype: A junction end diverges from the germline sequence, so it may reflect a read error. V and J are TRBV25-1 and TRBJ2-4; TRBD1 aligns across 7 bases. The length of the CDR3 is 16 residues. The germline V gene has CDR1 MGHDK and CDR2 SYGVNS. The CDR3 sequence is CASSDSRGQRNSPLHF. The DNA of the CDR3 is TGTGCCAGCAGTGACAGCAGGGGACAGAGAAATTCACCCCTCCACTTC. The complete variable domain, with remaining parts taken from reference TRBV25-1 and TRBJ2-4, reads EADIYQTPRYLVIGTGKKITLECSQTMGHDKMYWYQQDPGMELHLIHYSYGVNSTEKGDLSSESTVSRIRTEHFPLTLESARPSHTSQYLCASSDSRGQRNSPLHFGAGTRLSVL.

A remark on this clonotype: As the CDR3 is not closed by the conserved phenylalanine or tryptophan, this likely results from a read error. The chain combines TRBV2 with TRBJ2-5; D gene ambiguous. Gene TRBJ2-4 matches the end of the DNA better, so the J call may be wrong. The germline V gene encodes CDR1 SNHLY and CDR2 FYNNEI. The CDR3 contains 14 residues. The CDR3, as DNA: TGTGCCAGCAGTGCTAGGTTAGCCAAAAACATTCAGTACTTA. This translates into CASSARLAKNIQYL.

This clonotype has just a few counts. The chain is built from TRBV7-6 and TRBJ1-2, with 8 positions matching TRBD1. The CDR3 length is 15 residues. Per germline, CDR1 SGHVS and CDR2 FNYEAQ. V gave up 1 base and J gave up 5 bases; unmatched junction bases: 6. CDR3 loop: CASSLGQGREYGYTF. The CDR3 coding sequence is TGTGCCAGCAGCTTAGGACAGGGGCGCGAGTATGGCTACACCTTC.

This clonotype was detected a few times. The rearrangement uses TRBV7-9 and TRBJ2-2; no clear D gene. Trimming removed 3 bases at V and 7 bases at J, with 6 bases between. Germline CDR1 SEHNR, CDR2 FQNEAQ (reference sequence). The CDR3 loop spans 12 amino acids. The CDR3 loop reads CASSFSDGELFF. CDR3 DNA: TGTGCCAGCAGCTTCAGTGACGGGGAGCTGTTTTTT. Full variable domain (remainder filled in from reference TRBV7-9 and TRBJ2-2): DTGVSQNPRHKITKRGQNVTFRCDPISEHNRLYWYRQTLGQGPEFLTYFQNEAQLEKSRLLSDRFSAERPKGSFSTLEIQRTEQGDSAMYLCASSFSDGELFFGEGSRLTVL.

This clonotype is judged medium-sized. V and J are TRBV7-3 and TRBJ2-5, with 7 positions matching TRBD2. CDR3 size: 16 residues. Germline V gene lookup returns CDR1 SGHTA and CDR2 FQGTGA. V shed 1 base and J 7 bases; nucleotides not matched to a gene: 12. Here the CDR3 reads CASSLMAGTTQGTQYF. In DNA form, the CDR3 reads TGTGCCAGCAGCTTAATGGCAGGGACTACCCAGGGGACCCAGTACTTC.